A single sample gave rise to the 2 T cell receptor beta chains below, sequenced in a study of molecular identifiers for immune sequencing clone quantification. In TCRdb, the PCR reads were re-called with MiXCR into one record per CDR3 protein. The top ten clones hold 0.7% to 0.95% of a sample with hundreds of thousands of distinct CDR3 sequences, about 25% of them seen once. Sequenced sample: naive CD8+ T cells from blood, with Jurkat cell RNA spiked in. Stated subset: FACS-sorted CD8+CD4-CCR7+CD45RA+ naive T cells. The receptors shown here come from a human donor in good health. Some libraries in this study had Jurkat cell RNA spiked in.

As to this clonotype: Just one base apart from a much larger clone, this may be a read error. This chain connects TRBV9 to TRBJ1-1; D may be TRBD1 (5 bases). The CDR3 is 13 residues long. CDR1 and CDR2 (germline): SGDLS, YYNGEE. CDR3 bases: TGTGCCAGCACTGCAGGGCCGAACACTGAAGCTTTATTT. Translation gives CASTAGPNTEALF.

About this clonotype: A junction end diverges from the germline sequence, so it may reflect a read error. The genes are TRBV6-5 and TRBJ1-5; TRBD1 agrees at 7 bases. CDR1 and CDR2 from the germline V gene are MNHEY and SVGAGI. This CDR3 contains 16 residues. This chain's CDR3 is CASSISGTVPNKPQHF. The CDR3 DNA sequence: TGTGCCAGCAGTATCTCCGGGACAGTCCCCAATAAGCCCCAGCATTTT.